This TCR beta chain was sequenced during a study of CXCR3-negative and CXCR3-positive naive CD8 T cells (dated by TCRdb to between 2018 and 2021). Study-level background: In total, 110 million to 150 million TRB reads were obtained, corresponding to roughly 1.5 +/- 0.3 million reads per library. Diversity and physicochemical repertoire analyses were performed on about a dozen donors pooled from two independent experiments. Naive subsets from 5 donors and memory cells from 3 donors were included in the TRBV-TRBJ cluster analysis. Broader findings and caveats from the paper: Freshly isolated PBMCs were used for most assays because CXCR3 expression went down partially after cryopreservation. Within the same donor, TRBV-TRBJ usage looked similar between naive CXCR3-negative and CXCR3-positive cells, but memory cells had distinct patterns. TRB CDR3s from CXCR3-positive naive cells showed higher hydrophobicity (lower Kidera factor 4), lower energy, and higher strength and volume indices than CXCR3-negative naive cells. Surface CD5, linked to self-reactivity in mice, was comparable between naive subsets; TCR interaction strength was therefore also inferred from TRB CDR3 physicochemical properties. Both naive subsets had comparably high repertoire diversity, while memory CD8+ T cells had much lower repertoire diversity.

Each CD8+ T cell subset was flow-sorted in triplicate, with 300,000 cells per subset placed directly into RLT lysis buffer. To keep memory contaminants out, a stringent definition of naive CD8+ T cells was applied: CD45RO-CCR7+CD27+CD95-. Standard density gradient centrifugation was used to isolate peripheral blood mononuclear cells from buffy coats. Naive CXCR3-negative and CXCR3-positive CD8+ T cells were flow-sorted on a FACSAria III. An RNeasy Mini Kit was used to extract total RNA from the sorted cells. Data came from a NextSeq 550. The Human TCR Profiling Kit (MiLaboratory) was used to make UMI-labeled 5' RACE TRB cDNA libraries. The full amount of extracted RNA was used for cDNA synthesis, and the full amount of resulting cDNA was used for PCR amplification. Libraries were prepared in parallel with an identical number of PCR cycles. Per the original workflow: With a requirement of at least two reads per UMI, MIGEC and MiXCR extracted about 50,000 +/- 10,000 unique UMI-labeled TRB cDNA molecules per library. An average of approximately 40,000 +/- 10,000 functional in-frame TRB CDR3 nucleotide clonotypes without stop codons was found per library. After each sample was downsampled to 5000 UMI-labeled TRB molecules, VDJtools was used to calculate diversity metrics such as normalized Shannon-Wiener and Chao1. Clonotype-size-weighted physicochemical properties of the central five CDR3 residues (interaction energy, strength, volume and Kidera factor 4) were computed in VDJtools. The reads went through TCRdb reprocessing, and each CDR3 protein sequence gets one entry with no DNA. For this entry, the V and J calls and clone size follow TCRdb and not the study's own pipeline. The sample's own table lists 90,000 to 100,000 distinct CDR3 sequences. Approximately 1.5% of the sample is held by the ten biggest clonotypes.

Sequences SEHNR (CDR1) and FQNEAQ (CDR2) are obtained from the germline V gene (reference sequence). Including the terminal cysteine and phenylalanine, the CDR3 comprises 15 residues. No nucleotide data were recorded. Details on this clonotype: Its antigen is not yet known.

The rearrangement combines TRBV7-9 with TRBJ2-5; TCRdb's D call of TRBD1 is untestable without DNA. The specimen was naive CXCR3- CD8+ T cells from blood. Sample cell subset or site, as interpreted from the label and publication: CD45RO-CCR7+CD27+CD95- naive CD8+ T cells lacking CXCR3 (TNR3-). This receptor was obtained from a human donor in good health. Some clones in this sample may be carry-over from other donors' samples. CDR3 region: CASSPGTGSQETQYF.